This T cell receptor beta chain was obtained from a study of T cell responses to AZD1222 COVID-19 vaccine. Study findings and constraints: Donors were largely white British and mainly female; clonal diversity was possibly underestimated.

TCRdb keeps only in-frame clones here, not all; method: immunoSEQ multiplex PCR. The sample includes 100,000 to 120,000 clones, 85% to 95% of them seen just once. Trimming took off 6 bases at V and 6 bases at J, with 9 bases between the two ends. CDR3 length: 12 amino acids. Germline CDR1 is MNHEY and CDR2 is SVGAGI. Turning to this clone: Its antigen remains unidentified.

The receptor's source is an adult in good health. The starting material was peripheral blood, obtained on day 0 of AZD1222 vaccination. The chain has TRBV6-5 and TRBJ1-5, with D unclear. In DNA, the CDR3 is TGTGCCAGCAGAGAGGGTCGTCAGCCCCAGCATTTT. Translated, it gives CASREGRQPQHF.